This note documents a single T cell receptor (beta chain) sequence. The antigen remains undetermined. This sample was included in a study of cytomegalovirus exposure and HLA in healthy donors. Whole-study results and caveats: One cluster of highly shared sequence variants probably arose as a sequencing artifact. Prediction of most subjects' HLA-A and HLA-B alleles by TCR beta sequences was reportedly accurate. Later, an analysis found that common viral pathogens appeared to be linked with several of the most significant clusters.

CDR1 is MNHNS, CDR2 SASEGT, per germline. The CDR3 runs to 13 residues. Losses at the gene ends were 6 bases for V and 2 bases for J; bases not matched to a gene: 1. PCR involved 60 Vbeta and 13 Jbeta primers. The assay was immunoSEQ multiplex PCR, and TCRdb's table has in-frame clones only and misses some. The sample holds some 87,000 clones; roughly 73% are singletons and the top ten take around 6.6%. This rearrangement joins TRBV6-1 to TRBJ2-5; 9 bases align to TRBD2. The sequence was collected from a man between 50 and 59 years old in good health and CMV-seropositive. The source material was PBMCs. In DNA form, the CDR3 reads TGTGCCAGCAGGCTAGCGGGGCAAGAGACCCAGTACTTC. Translated, it gives CASRLAGQETQYF.